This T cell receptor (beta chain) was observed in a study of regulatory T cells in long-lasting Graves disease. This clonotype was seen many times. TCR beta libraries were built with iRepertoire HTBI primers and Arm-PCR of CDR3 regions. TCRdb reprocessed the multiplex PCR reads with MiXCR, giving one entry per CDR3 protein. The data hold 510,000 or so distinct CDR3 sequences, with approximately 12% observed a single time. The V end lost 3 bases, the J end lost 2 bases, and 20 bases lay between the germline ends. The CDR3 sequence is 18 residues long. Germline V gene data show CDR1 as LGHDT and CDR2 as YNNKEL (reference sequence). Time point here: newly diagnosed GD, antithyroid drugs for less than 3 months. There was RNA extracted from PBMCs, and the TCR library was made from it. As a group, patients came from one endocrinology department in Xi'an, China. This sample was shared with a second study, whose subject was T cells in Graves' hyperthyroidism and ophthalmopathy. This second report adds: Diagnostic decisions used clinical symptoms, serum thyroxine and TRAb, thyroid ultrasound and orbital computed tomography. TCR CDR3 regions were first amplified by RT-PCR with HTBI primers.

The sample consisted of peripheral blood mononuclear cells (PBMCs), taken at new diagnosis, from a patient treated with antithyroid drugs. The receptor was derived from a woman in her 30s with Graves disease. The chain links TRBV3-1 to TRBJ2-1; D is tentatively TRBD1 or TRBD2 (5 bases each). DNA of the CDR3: TGTGCCAGCAGCCACCCCAGACCAGGGACGACACCCTACAATGAGCAGTTCTTC. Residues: CASSHPRPGTTPYNEQFF.